What follows describes a single T cell receptor (beta chain). This sample is drawn from a study of blood T cell repertoires in COVID-19. Original handling: Using reference gene primer amplification, nucleated cell counts were estimated. The table came from immunoSEQ multiplex PCR; TCRdb's copy has only in-frame clones and leaves some out. The V and J calls and clone size were taken over from that table, and D and trimming were inferred from the DNA. In the table there are more than 70,000 clones, about 82% of which are singletons. Trimming removed 5 bases from V and 5 bases from J; junction bases left unmatched: 12. This CDR3 has 16 amino acids. From germline, CDR1 is MNHEY and CDR2 SMNVEV (reference sequence).

This TCR came from a woman of 80 years or more in a cohort sampled during active or convalescent COVID-19. The rearrangement links TRBV27 to TRBJ1-2, with TRBD1 matching over 9 bases. Sequences were obtained from peripheral blood. CDR3 amino acids: CASSPGQGSPFYGYTF. The CDR3 region has the DNA TGTGCCAGCAGTCCCGGACAGGGGAGTCCTTTTTATGGCTACACCTTC.